Presented here are 21 T cell receptor beta chains from one specimen sequenced in a study of blood T cells in healthy people across ages. A J-beta primer mix and a sample-barcoded 5' primer were used in a second PCR of about 7 to 12 cycles. MiXCR, run by TCRdb on the 5' RACE reads, gives a single entry per CDR3 protein. The table lists fewer than 950,000 distinct CDR3 sequences, around 36% of them singletons. Sequencing used blood. Receptors originate from a man aged 18 to 29 in good health.

V and J are TRBV5-1 and TRBJ2-4; tentative D call: TRBD2 (6 bases). Looked up from germline, CDR1 is SGHRS and CDR2 is YFSETQ. Trimming took 3 bases from V and 3 from J, leaving 31 bases between them. The CDR3 sequence is 21 residues long. CDR3 in DNA: TGCGCCAGCAGCTATACACACTCCGGGACTGCAAGTCACGTAGTCAAAAACATTCAGTACTTC. Translated, it gives CASSYTHSGTASHVVKNIQYF.

Written as DNA, the CDR3 is TGCGCCAGCAGCGTGACGGGGGCGAATGAGCAGTTCTTC. Its translation: CASSVTGANEQFF. The V call is TRBV5-1, the J call TRBJ2-1, with D perhaps assigned TRBD1 or TRBD2 (6 bases each). The CDR3 runs 13 residues. CDR1 and CDR2 from the germline V gene are SGHRS and YFSETQ. The V gene lost 4 bases and the J gene lost 7 bases, with 12 bases spanning the gap.

This clonotype was detected many times. The chain joins TRBV6-5 to TRBJ1-2; a weak D match, TRBD1 (5 bases). There are 14 residues in the CDR3. The V end was cut by 6 bases, the J end by 5 bases, with 16 bases between. CDR1 is MNHEY, CDR2 SVGAGI, per germline. CDR3 region: CASRTRDYKYGYTF. The CDR3 DNA sequence: TGTGCCAGCAGAACCCGGGACTATAAGTATGGCTACACCTTC.

This clonotype was observed a few times. The chain recombines TRBV14 with TRBJ2-7; perhaps TRBD1 as D (5 bases). The end of the DNA fits TRBJ2-5 better, so the J call may be wrong. CDR1 and CDR2 (germline): SGHDN, FVKESK. CDR3 length equals 18 residues. This CDR3 reads CASSQRRALVGAVETQYF. In nucleotides, the CDR3 is TGTGCCAGCAGCCAAAGGCGAGCCTTAGTAGGGGCGGTGGAGACCCAGTACTTC.

This clonotype was observed a handful of times. The V call is TRBV5-6, the J call TRBJ1-6; D unresolved. This CDR3 spans 13 amino acids. The germline V gene encodes CDR1 SGHDT and CDR2 YYEEEE. V lost 4 bases, J lost 10 bases, and 12 bases lay in between. The CDR3 protein is CASSRYSESPLHF. CDR3 nucleotides: TGTGCCAGCAGCCGGTACTCCGAATCACCCCTCCACTTT.

This clonotype was counted at least ten times. The chain combines TRBV7-2 with TRBJ2-1; D remains ambiguous. V was shortened by 5 bases and J by 3 bases, with 8 bases between the two germline ends. The germline gives CDR1 SGHTA, CDR2 FQGNSA. The CDR3 is 13 residues long. DNA of the CDR3: TGTGCCAGCAGCATAGTGGTCTACAATGAGCAGTTCTTC. It codes for CASSIVVYNEQFF.

The chain couples TRBV7-2 to TRBJ2-3; the match to TRBD2 covers 12 bases. The CDR3 totals 13 residues. CDR1 SGHTA and CDR2 FQGNSA come from the germline V gene. The ends lost 1 base at V and 13 bases at J; junction bases unmatched: 3. The CDR3 is CASSLDSSGGEYF. CDR3 DNA sequence: TGTGCCAGCAGCTTAGATTCTAGCGGGGGGGAGTATTTT.

Many counts were recorded for this clonotype. The J gene is TRBJ2-1, the V gene TRBV12-3 or TRBV12-4; 7 nucleotides agree with TRBD1. V lost 6 bases, J lost 0 bases, and 5 bases stayed unmatched. This CDR3 spans 15 amino acids. CDR3 DNA sequence: TGTGCCAGCAGAGGGGGCGCGGGCTCCTACAATGAGCAGTTCTTC. Its translation: CASRGGAGSYNEQFF.

This clonotype appeared once. V is TRBV6-1 and J is TRBJ2-1; no reliable D call. The CDR3 spans 17 residues. Germline V gives CDR1 MNHNS, CDR2 SASEGT. Trimming took off 5 bases at V and 4 bases at J, with 21 bases between the two ends. The CDR3 DNA reads as TGTGCCAGCAGTATCCCTTCACGGTTCAAGGGTTACAATGAGCAGTTCTTC. Translation: CASSIPSRFKGYNEQFF.

This clonotype was counted only a few times. The genes are TRBV11-2 and TRBJ2-1, with 12 positions matching TRBD2. Trimming took 3 bases from V and 9 from J; bases not matched to a gene: 6. The germline gives CDR1 SGHAT, CDR2 FQNNGV. The CDR3 runs 15 residues. The CDR3 reads CASSFSSGGAGEQFF. DNA for the CDR3: TGTGCCAGCAGCTTTTCTAGCGGGGGGGCCGGTGAGCAGTTCTTC.

This clonotype appeared many times. The chain couples TRBV7-2 to TRBJ2-3; 9 bases match TRBD2. V lost 2 bases and J lost 4; bases outside the gene matches: 7. Germline lookup yields CDR1 SGHTA and CDR2 FQGNSA. This CDR3 comprises 16 residues. CDR3 region: CASSLLGRGGPDTQYF. The CDR3 nucleotides read TGTGCCAGCAGCTTATTAGGGCGGGGGGGCCCAGATACGCAGTATTTT.

This sequence joins TRBV30 and TRBJ1-5; D is unresolved. The ends were cut back, 0 bases at V and 4 bases at J, with 7 bases in the middle. The CDR3 length is 13 residues. Per germline, CDR1 GTSNPN and CDR2 SVGIG (reference sequence). In DNA, the CDR3 is TGTGCCTGGAGTGTAGCTGGGAATCAGCCCCAGCATTTT. Residues: CAWSVAGNQPQHF.

Only a few counts were recorded for this clonotype. This chain links TRBV12-3 or TRBV12-4 with TRBJ1-6; 8 bases align to TRBD1. J was trimmed by 9 bases and V by 6 bases; bases with no gene match: 13. The CDR3 sequence is 16 residues long. This CDR3 reads CASSPSGGIPSSPLHF. DNA for the CDR3: TGTGCCAGCAGCCCGTCAGGGGGCATCCCTAGTTCACCCCTCCACTTT.

This clonotype was detected only a few times. CDR3 in amino acids: CASSQSRQDTGELFF. In nucleotides, the CDR3 is TGCGCCAGCAGCCAGTCCCGACAGGACACCGGGGAGCTGTTTTTT. The chain recombines TRBV4-3 with TRBJ2-2; TRBD1 is a possible D gene (6 bases). The V end lost 3 bases, the J end lost 3 bases, and 11 bases lay between the germline ends. This CDR3 is built from 15 residues. CDR1 is LGHNA, CDR2 YSLEER, per germline.

This chain uses TRBV6-1 with TRBJ1-2; 7 nucleotides match TRBD1. The CDR3 sequence is 14 residues long. Looked up from germline, CDR1 is MNHNS and CDR2 is SASEGT. With 3 bases clipped from V and 8 bases from J, the junction kept 9 bases outside the gene matches. The CDR3 DNA follows: TGTGCCAGCAGTGACGACAGGGTTTGGAGCGGCTACACCTTC. This encodes CASSDDRVWSGYTF.

The chain employs TRBV15 and TRBJ1-1; TRBD1 is a possible D gene (5 bases). CDR1 and CDR2 from the germline V gene are LNHNV and YYDKDF (reference sequence). The CDR3 totals 17 residues. Trimming stripped 3 bases from V and 5 bases from J, with 22 bases between. This chain's CDR3 is CATSRAGTSPFGTEAFF. The CDR3 DNA sequence: TGTGCCACCAGCAGGGCCGGGACCTCGCCTTTCGGGACTGAAGCTTTCTTT.

The chain joins TRBV14 to TRBJ1-2, with 7 bases identical to TRBD1. Trimming removed 1 base from V and 12 bases from J; junction bases left unmatched: 5. This CDR3 contains 12 residues. CDR1 and CDR2 from the germline V gene are SGHDN and FVKESK. The CDR3 loop is CASSQAGGQDTF. The CDR3 nucleotides are TGTGCCAGCAGCCAAGCGGGTGGACAGGACACCTTC.

As to this clonotype: Sequence at one end of the junction differs from germline and may be a read error. The J gene is TRBJ1-2, the V gene TRBV6-6, with D perhaps TRBD1 (5 bases). This CDR3 spans 13 amino acids. The V gene's germline CDR1 is MNHNY and CDR2 SVGAGI (reference sequence). The CDR3 is CASGRGDVYDYTF. DNA for the CDR3: TGTGCCAGCGGAAGGGGCGACGTCTATGACTACACCTTC.

V gene TRBV18 combines with J gene TRBJ1-5; tentative D call: TRBD1 (6 bases). The CDR3 consists of 18 residues. Germline V lookup: CDR1 KGHSH, CDR2 LQKENI. Deletions cut 3 bases from V and 4 bases from J, with 22 bases between. The CDR3 nucleotides are TGTGCCAGCTCACCCCCTAATGGCAGGGGTTCGAATAATCAGCCCCAGCATTTT. It specifies CASSPPNGRGSNNQPQHF.

The J gene is TRBJ2-7, the V gene TRBV12-3 or TRBV12-4, with D tentatively TRBD2 (5 bases). The J call could be wrong; TRBJ2-5 is a better fit for the DNA end. There are 13 residues in the CDR3. CDR3 coding DNA: TGTGCCAGCAGTCCCAGAGCGGACGGGACCCAGTACTTC. It specifies CASSPRADGTQYF.

This chain links TRBV6-1 with TRBJ1-6; D is undetermined. Germline assignment: CDR1 MNHNS and CDR2 SASEGT. Trimming shortened V by 2 bases and J by 7 bases, and 9 bases separated the two germline ends. The CDR3 covers 14 residues. The CDR3 loop is CASSERSRNSPLHF. In DNA form, the CDR3 reads TGTGCCAGCAGTGAACGAAGCCGCAATTCACCCCTCCACTTT.